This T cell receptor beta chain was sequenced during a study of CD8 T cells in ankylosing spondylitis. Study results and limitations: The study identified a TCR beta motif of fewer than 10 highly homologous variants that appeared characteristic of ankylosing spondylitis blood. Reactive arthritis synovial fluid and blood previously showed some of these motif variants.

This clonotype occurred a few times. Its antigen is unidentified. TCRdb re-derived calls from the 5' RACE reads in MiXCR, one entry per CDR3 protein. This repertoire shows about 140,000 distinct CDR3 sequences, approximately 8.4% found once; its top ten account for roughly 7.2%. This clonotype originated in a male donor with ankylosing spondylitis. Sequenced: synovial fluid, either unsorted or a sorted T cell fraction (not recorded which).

This CDR3 reads CSAQPGPRYEQFF. CDR3 bases: TGCAGTGCCCAACCGGGACCGAGGTATGAGCAGTTCTTC. The chain combines TRBV20-1 with TRBJ2-1; D assignment may be TRBD1 or TRBD2 (5 bases each). The V gene lost 6 bases and the J gene lost 8 bases, with 17 bases spanning the gap. CDR1 DFQATT and CDR2 SNEGSKA come from the germline V gene (reference sequence). The CDR3 length is 13 residues.